These 27 T cell receptor beta chains were all obtained from the same sample, sequenced in a study of T cells in localized non-small cell lung cancer. Measured with immunoSEQ multiplex PCR; TCRdb has only the in-frame clones, and not every one. The table records around 140,000 clones, more than 70% of them present only once. Source: peripheral blood, taken before any cancer treatment. Receptor source: a female donor over 55 with stage I lung adenocarcinoma.

There are a few counts of this clone. The genes are TRBV5-6 and TRBJ1-2; TRBD1 agrees at 9 bases. The germline V gene encodes CDR1 SGHDT and CDR2 YYEEEE. V shed 1 base and J 4 bases; nucleotides not matched to a gene: 14. CDR3 size: 18 residues. CDR3 in amino acids: CASSLPGQGGGGVYGYTF. CDR3 sequence (DNA): TGTGCCAGCAGCTTGCCGGGACAGGGAGGCGGCGGGGTCTATGGCTACACCTTC.

This clone was observed a handful of times. V gene TRBV15 combines with J gene TRBJ1-1, with D possibly matching TRBD1 (6 bases). The CDR3 has 15 amino acids. The ends were cut back, 0 bases at V and 4 bases at J, with 12 bases in the middle. Per the germline V gene, CDR1 is LNHNV and CDR2 is YYDKDF (reference sequence). This CDR3 is CATSRERGLSTEAFF. The DNA for the CDR3 is TGTGCCACCAGCAGAGAGCGGGGGCTGAGCACTGAAGCTTTCTTT.

The rearrangement joins TRBV5-1 to TRBJ2-1, with a possible D match to TRBD2 (6 bases). Germline CDR1 is SGHRS and CDR2 is YFSETQ. This CDR3 region has 15 residues. Trimming took 6 bases from V and 6 from J, leaving 19 bases between them. CDR3 DNA sequence: TGCGCCAGCACTCTCGGGGAGCGGGTTGGCAATGAGCAGTTCTTC. It codes for CASTLGERVGNEQFF. The full variable domain, its missing parts supplied by reference TRBV5-1 and TRBJ2-1, is KAGVTQTPRYLIKTRGQQVTLSCSPISGHRSVSWYQQTPGQGLQFLFEYFSETQRNKGNFPGRFSGRQFSNSRSEMNVSTLELGDSALYLCASTLGERVGNEQFFGPGTRLTVL.

This chain connects TRBV5-1 to TRBJ2-5, with D perhaps given as TRBD1 or TRBD2 (7 bases each). The CDR3 is 16 residues long. V was cut by 4 bases and J by 4 bases, with 20 bases left in between. Germline CDR1 reads SGHRS; CDR2 reads YFSETQ. CDR3: CASSNQGGILPETQYF. The CDR3 nucleotides read TGCGCCAGCAGCAACCAGGGGGGGATTCTTCCAGAGACCCAGTACTTC.

The chain is built from TRBV7-3 and TRBJ2-7; no clear D. The germline V gene encodes CDR1 SGHTA and CDR2 FQGTGA. The CDR3 is 16 amino acids. Deletions cut 5 bases from V and 4 bases from J, with 21 bases between. The CDR3 region has the DNA TGTGCCAGCAGCCCCAGCCCCAGACCCGATAGGTACGAGCAGTACTTC. This sequence encodes CASSPSPRPDRYEQYF.

The chain employs TRBV27 and TRBJ1-5, with D unresolved. The CDR3 runs 14 residues. The germline V gene encodes CDR1 MNHEY and CDR2 SMNVEV (reference sequence). V shed 5 bases and J shed 1 base, with 9 bases lying between them. The CDR3 DNA reads TGTGCCAGCAGTCCTTTCTTGAGCAATCAGCCCCAGCATTTT. Its translation: CASSPFLSNQPQHF.

The chain employs TRBV6-1 and TRBJ1-1; the match to TRBD1 covers 10 bases. Germline-derived CDR1 and CDR2 are MNHNS and SASEGT. The CDR3 is 15 amino acids. V gave up 10 bases and J gave up 5 bases; unmatched junction bases: 13. Here the CDR3 reads CATETGTGVGTEAFF. The CDR3 DNA reads as TGTGCCACCGAGACCGGGACAGGGGTTGGTACTGAAGCTTTCTTT.

J is TRBJ2-5 and V is TRBV5-1; 12 bases fit TRBD1. V was pared by 2 bases and J by 4 bases, with 12 bases of the junction left unmatched. The CDR3 has 18 amino acids. The germline V gene encodes CDR1 SGHRS and CDR2 YFSETQ. Here the CDR3 reads CASSFLPTGTGGLETQYF. The CDR3 DNA sequence: TGCGCCAGCAGCTTCCTGCCAACCGGGACAGGGGGCCTAGAGACCCAGTACTTC.

The V call is TRBV30, the J call TRBJ1-5; no clear D. Trimming cost V 0 bases and J 6 bases, with 3 bases left between them. Germline CDR1 GTSNPN, CDR2 SVGIG (reference sequence). CDR3 length: 11 amino acids. The chain's CDR3 is CAWSVGQPQHF. CDR3 DNA sequence: TGTGCCTGGAGTGTCGGTCAGCCCCAGCATTTT.

CDR3 in DNA: TGCGCCAGCAGCCTAGGACTAGCGGGAGGGCGGGGAACAGGGAACTACGAGCAGTACTTC. Translated: CASSLGLAGGRGTGNYEQYF. V gene TRBV5-1 combines with J gene TRBJ2-7; 15 nucleotides align to TRBD2. CDR1 is SGHRS, CDR2 YFSETQ, per germline. Trimming removed 4 bases from V and 3 bases from J; junction bases left unmatched: 17. This CDR3 has 20 amino acids. Variable domain in full (rest from reference TRBV5-1 and TRBJ2-7): KAGVTQTPRYLIKTRGQQVTLSCSPISGHRSVSWYQQTPGQGLQFLFEYFSETQRNKGNFPGRFSGRQFSNSRSEMNVSTLELGDSALYLCASSLGLAGGRGTGNYEQYFGPGTRLTVT.

This chain connects TRBV5-1 to TRBJ1-3; D may be TRBD1 (6 bases). The V end was cut by 4 bases, the J end by 0 bases, with 11 bases between. There are 15 residues in the CDR3. CDR1 is SGHRS and CDR2 is YFSETQ in the germline V gene. CDR3 nucleotides: TGCGCCAGCAGCCCCGAGGGGGGCTCTGGAAACACCATATATTTT. Residues: CASSPEGGSGNTIYF.

The chain employs TRBV5-1 and TRBJ1-3, with 10 bases lining up with TRBD1. The germline V gene has CDR1 SGHRS and CDR2 YFSETQ. The V and J ends lost 1 base and 1 base, in that order; junction bases with no gene match: 2. This CDR3 region has 16 residues. For the CDR3, the DNA is TGCGCCAGCAGCTTGACGGGACAGGGGTCTGGAAACACCATATATTTT. The encoded protein is CASSLTGQGSGNTIYF.

The gene calls are TRBV18 and TRBJ1-1, with 9 bases matching TRBD1. J gave up 0 bases and V 6 bases, and 8 bases lay outside the gene matches. This CDR3 has 16 residues. Per the germline V gene, CDR1 is KGHSH and CDR2 is LQKENI. CDR3 nucleotide sequence: TGTGCCAGCTCGCAAAACAGGGGGCCCCTGAACACTGAAGCTTTCTTT. Its translation: CASSQNRGPLNTEAFF.

In its sample, this clone was seen once. This chain connects TRBV28 to TRBJ1-3; no clear D gene. V was cut by 7 bases and J by 0 bases, with 7 bases left in between. The CDR3 has 13 residues. Per germline, CDR1 MDHEN and CDR2 SYDVKM. DNA of the CDR3: TGTGCCAGCATCCCACGCTCTGGAAACACCATATATTTT. This encodes CASIPRSGNTIYF.

The chain couples TRBV7-5 to TRBJ1-3; TRBD1, as called in the table, went unchecked against the DNA. TRBV7-5 is annotated as a pseudogene. This CDR3 region has 15 residues. CDR3 amino acids: CARSLEGAGGNTIYF. The CDR3 region has the DNA TGTGCCAGAAGCTTAGAGGGGGCAGGTGGAAACACCATATATTTT.

V usage is TRBV15 and J usage is TRBJ1-1, with D hard to call. The CDR3 extends over 12 amino acids. CDR1 and CDR2 (germline): LNHNV, YYDKDF (reference sequence). V gave up 0 bases and J gave up 11 bases, with 10 bases separating them. The CDR3 region has the DNA TGTGCCACCAGCAGAGATGCAGTCCCGGCTTTCTTT. This gives the protein CATSRDAVPAFF.

This chain connects TRBV19 to TRBJ1-3; 7 positions match TRBD1. This CDR3 is built from 15 residues. V dropped 3 bases and J dropped 4; count of bases not matched to a gene: 6. Germline CDR1 LNHDA, CDR2 SQIVND (reference sequence). The CDR3 loop reads CASSIPQGTGNTIYF. The CDR3 DNA sequence: TGTGCCAGTAGTATCCCACAGGGGACCGGAAACACCATATATTTT.

This chain joins TRBV2 and TRBJ2-7; 8 nucleotides agree with TRBD2. This CDR3 is built from 15 residues. V shed 7 bases, J shed 3 bases, and the junction held 11 bases outside the gene matches. The germline gives CDR1 SNHLY, CDR2 FYNNEI. The CDR3 reads CASINGAGVFYEQYF. The CDR3 region has the DNA TGTGCCAGCATTAACGGAGCGGGAGTTTTCTACGAGCAGTACTTC.

The chain combines TRBV4-1 with TRBJ2-7; D is perhaps TRBD2 (5 bases). V was cut by 5 bases and J by 2 bases, with 16 bases left in between. Germline lookup yields CDR1 MGHRA and CDR2 YSYEKL. This CDR3 spans 15 amino acids. CDR3 bases: TGCGCCAGCAGCTTCCATCCGGGAAATCCCTACGAGCAGTACTTC. Translated: CASSFHPGNPYEQYF.

This rearrangement joins TRBV5-1 to TRBJ2-7; 7 bases agree with TRBD2. With 7 bases clipped from V and 5 bases from J, the junction kept 15 bases outside the gene matches. This CDR3 has 15 amino acids. Germline CDR1 reads SGHRS; CDR2 reads YFSETQ. CDR3 amino acids: CASHDPRGVLDEQYF. The CDR3 DNA sequence: TGCGCCAGCCACGACCCCCGGGGGGTCTTGGACGAGCAGTACTTC.

This clone was observed once. V is TRBV29-1 and J is TRBJ1-1, with D hard to call. CDR3 length: 11 residues. Per germline, CDR1 SQVTM and CDR2 ANQGSEA. V lost 8 bases, J lost 4 bases, and 11 bases lay in between. The CDR3 spells CSWEESTEAFF. The DNA for the CDR3 is TGCAGCTGGGAAGAGAGCACTGAAGCTTTCTTT.

This rearrangement joins TRBV7-9 to TRBJ1-2; the D is unclear. Germline V gives CDR1 SEHNR, CDR2 FQNEAQ (reference sequence). Trimming stripped 0 bases from V and 4 bases from J, with 9 bases between. The CDR3 is made up of 14 amino acids. The CDR3: CASSLAGSIYGYTF. The CDR3 nucleotides are TGTGCCAGCAGCTTAGCGGGCAGCATCTATGGCTACACCTTC.

The chain links TRBV5-3 to TRBJ1-5; 8 nucleotides match TRBD1. TRBV5-3 is flagged as an ORF with uncertain function. The V segment lost 8 bases and the J segment 2 bases; nucleotides outside the gene matches: 6. The length of the CDR3 is 14 residues. CDR3 in DNA: TGTGCCAGCCGACAGGGGAATGGCAATCAGCCCCAGCATTTT. Encoded protein: CASRQGNGNQPQHF.

J is TRBJ2-1 and V is TRBV10-1, with D perhaps being TRBD1 or TRBD2 (5 bases each). The germline V gene encodes CDR1 WNHNN and CDR2 SYGVQD (reference sequence). The CDR3 has 16 amino acids. Between the trimmed V and J ends, which lost 4 bases and 7 bases, there was a span of 20 bases. The CDR3 protein is CASSGAEGLSGNEQFF. In DNA form, the CDR3 reads TGCGCCAGCAGTGGAGCTGAGGGGTTAAGTGGAAATGAGCAGTTCTTC.

The chain joins TRBV7-2 to TRBJ2-5; D is unclear. The length of the CDR3 is 14 residues. V lost 1 base and J lost 5, with 11 bases in between. Germline V gene sequence: CDR1 SGHTA, CDR2 FQGNSA. CDR3 region: CASSLGLGVETQYF. In nucleotides, the CDR3 is TGTGCCAGCAGCTTAGGGCTAGGCGTGGAGACCCAGTACTTC.

The chain recombines TRBV30 with TRBJ2-6; D is ambiguous. CDR3 length equals 16 residues. CDR1 is GTSNPN and CDR2 is SVGIG in the germline V gene (reference sequence). The ends were cut back, 2 bases at V and 2 bases at J, with 13 bases in the middle. The CDR3 here is CAWSNPARTGANVLTF. CDR3 nucleotide sequence: TGTGCCTGGAGTAACCCCGCTCGGACTGGGGCCAACGTCCTGACTTTC.

V is TRBV5-8 and J is TRBJ2-5; unclear D gene. Between the trimmed V and J ends, which lost 3 bases and 4 bases, there was a span of 10 bases. The CDR3 totals 13 residues. Germline V lookup: CDR1 SGHTS, CDR2 YDEGEE. The CDR3 DNA reads as TGTGCCAGCAGCTACCAGGTGGGAGAGACCCAGTACTTC. Translated, it gives CASSYQVGETQYF. The variable domain in full, with the rest retrieved from reference TRBV5-8 and TRBJ2-5, is EAGVTQSPTHLIKTRGQQATLRCSPISGHTSVYWYQQALGLGLQFLLWYDEGEERNRGNFPPRFSGRQFPNYSSELNVNALELEDSALYLCASSYQVGETQYFGPGTRLLVL.